The table lists the clone carrying this TCR beta chain with a count of one. This sample was taken from a study of blood T cell repertoires in COVID-19. At the level of the study: Whether acute or convalescent, the COVID-19 samples came from the United States, Italy and Spain.

The CDR3 extends over 14 amino acids. In germline, CDR1 is LNHDA, CDR2 SQIVND (reference sequence). V lost 3 bases and J 4 bases, leaving 10 bases between the germline ends. Original processing notes: Quantification of nucleated cells was approximated via reference gene primer amplification. The repertoire was sequenced with immunoSEQ multiplex PCR; TCRdb's copy has only in-frame clones and lacks some. V, J and clone size derive from that table, while D and trimming were established from the DNA sequence. Of approximately 210,000 clones in the sample, 92% are singletons; the top ten hold more than 0.95%.

This TCR came from a man aged 30 to 45 with acute or convalescent COVID-19. The sequenced material came from peripheral blood. The chain carries TRBV19 and TRBJ2-1; D is perhaps TRBD1 (6 bases). The CDR3 DNA follows: TGTGCCAGTAGTATCCAGGGGCCATACAATGAGCAGTTCTTC. As protein: CASSIQGPYNEQFF.